This T cell receptor beta chain was retrieved from a study of cytomegalovirus exposure and HLA in healthy donors. PCR involved 60 Vbeta and 13 Jbeta primers. In the study's own analysis: In a later analysis, 60 million to 90 million unique TCR beta chains included roughly 11 million shared by two or more donors. TCRdb's copy holds only in-frame clones and misses some; the assay was immunoSEQ multiplex PCR. That table gives V, J and clone size, and the DNA gave D and trimming. The sample lists approximately 200,000 clones; 79% were seen once. V dropped 4 bases and J dropped 4; count of bases not matched to a gene: 3. The length of the CDR3 is 14 residues. Germline V gene sequence: CDR1 SGHRS, CDR2 YFSETQ.

The receptor was derived from a girl aged 5-17 years in good health and CMV-seropositive. The chain links TRBV5-1 to TRBJ2-3, with 10 bases lining up with TRBD2. Sequences were obtained from PBMCs. In DNA form, the CDR3 reads TGCGCCAGCAGCCTAGGGACTAGCGCAGATACGCAGTATTTT. Its protein product is CASSLGTSADTQYF.